Shown below are 30 T cell receptor beta chains from a single sample sequenced in a study of CD8 T cells in ankylosing spondylitis (dated by TCRdb to about 2017). Library construction relied on 5' RACE. Reads for this sample came from an Illumina HiSeq 2500. Through fastp at Q25 and MiXCR, TCRdb rebuilt clones from the public reads, retaining in-frame beta chains. Duplicate CDR3 protein sequences are folded into a single record with the most common DNA and genes. The sample yields approximately 540,000 distinct CDR3 sequences; about 12% were counted once. About 6.5% of the sample goes to the ten largest clones. Results the study describes overall, beyond this receptor: Blood from ankylosing spondylitis patients appeared to be characterized by a TCR beta motif composed of several highly homologous amino acid variants.

These receptors have no identified antigens. Sequenced material: blood, either unsorted or a sorted T cell fraction (not recorded which). These receptors were collected from a male donor with ankylosing spondylitis.

The chain recombines TRBV14 with TRBJ2-6; D ambiguous. CDR1 is SGHDN and CDR2 is FVKESK in the germline V gene. V shed 8 bases and J shed 0 bases, with 8 bases lying between them. CDR3 length: 14 residues. CDR3: CASGRSSGANVLTF. The CDR3 coding sequence is TGTGCCAGCGGACGGAGCTCTGGGGCCAACGTCCTGACTTTC.

The chain carries TRBV7-2 and TRBJ1-6, with D unclear. Germline CDR1 is SGHTA and CDR2 is FQGNSA. The CDR3 loop spans 16 amino acids. Trimming shortened V by 5 bases and J by 0 bases, and 11 bases separated the two germline ends. In DNA, the CDR3 is TGTGCCAGCAGCCAAGAAATGAGCTCCTATAATTCACCCCTCCACTTT. Protein product: CASSQEMSSYNSPLHF.

This clonotype was found a few times. The CDR3 loop reads CASSLADRANYGYTF. For the CDR3, the DNA is TGCGCCAGCAGCTTGGCGGACAGAGCTAACTATGGCTACACCTTC. The chain employs TRBV5-1 and TRBJ1-2, with D maybe TRBD1 (6 bases). The CDR3 sequence is 15 residues long. In germline, CDR1 is SGHRS, CDR2 YFSETQ. Trimming cost V 0 bases and J 0 bases, with 9 bases left between them. The full variable domain, its missing parts supplied by reference TRBV5-1 and TRBJ1-2, is KAGVTQTPRYLIKTRGQQVTLSCSPISGHRSVSWYQQTPGQGLQFLFEYFSETQRNKGNFPGRFSGRQFSNSRSEMNVSTLELGDSALYLCASSLADRANYGYTFGSGTRLTVV.

The V call is TRBV3-1, the J call TRBJ1-2; a possible D gene is TRBD1 (5 bases). The ends were cut back, 3 bases at V and 4 bases at J, with 9 bases in the middle. Germline CDR1 reads LGHDT; CDR2 reads YNNKEL (reference sequence). This CDR3 comprises 13 residues. This chain's CDR3 is CASSQDGGYGYTF. The CDR3 DNA reads TGTGCCAGCAGCCAGGACGGGGGCTATGGCTACACCTTC. Together with reference TRBV3-1 and TRBJ1-2, the CDR3 gives the full variable domain: DTAVSQTPKYLVTQMGNDKSIKCEQNLGHDTMYWYKQDSKKFLKIMFSYNNKELIINETVPNRFSPKSPDKAHLNLHINSLELGDSAVYFCASSQDGGYGYTFGSGTRLTVV.

This clonotype was seen many times. The chain has TRBV20-1 and TRBJ2-3, with TRBD2 matching over 14 bases. CDR1 and CDR2 (germline): DFQATT, SNEGSKA (reference sequence). CDR3 length equals 16 residues. The J segment lost 3 bases and the V segment lost 6 bases, leaving 8 bases of the junction unmatched. CDR3 bases: TGCAGTGCAACGGGACTAGCGGGAGTTGTGACAGATACGCAGTATTTT. Its translation is CSATGLAGVVTDTQYF.

The rearrangement links TRBV20-1 to TRBJ2-3, with D uncertain. Germline-derived CDR1 and CDR2 are DFQATT and SNEGSKA (reference sequence). V lost 6 bases and J lost 2, with 6 bases in between. There are 11 residues in the CDR3. The CDR3 region is CSAGITDTQYF. CDR3 DNA sequence: TGCAGTGCGGGGATCACAGATACGCAGTATTTT.

This clonotype was detected a few times. The gene calls are TRBV10-3 and TRBJ1-1; weak D call: TRBD1 (6 bases). Germline V CDR1 and CDR2: ENHRY, SYGVKD. The ends were cut back, 0 bases at V and 0 bases at J, with 11 bases in the middle. The CDR3 consists of 16 residues. CDR3 amino acids: CAISESVGHLNTEAFF. CDR3 coding DNA: TGTGCCATCAGTGAGTCGGTGGGACACTTGAACACTGAAGCTTTCTTT.

The chain carries TRBV5-1 and TRBJ2-3; D is unresolved. The CDR3 extends over 13 amino acids. V was pared by 3 bases and J by 2 bases, with 7 bases between. Germline V gene data show CDR1 as SGHRS and CDR2 as YFSETQ. The CDR3 protein is CASSSAYTDTQYF. CDR3 coding DNA: TGCGCCAGCAGCTCGGCGTACACAGATACGCAGTATTTT.

V is TRBV7-7 and J is TRBJ2-1; 7 nucleotides align to TRBD2. The CDR3 consists of 14 residues. Looked up from germline, CDR1 is SSHAT and CDR2 is FNYEAQ (reference sequence). V gave up 5 bases and J gave up 5 bases; unmatched junction bases: 6. The CDR3 coding sequence is TGTGCCAGCAGCCCGCTGAGCGGGAACAATGAGCAGTTCTTC. It translates to CASSPLSGNNEQFF.

Of note for this clonotype: This could be a read error, since a much larger clone is one nucleotide away. V is TRBV11-2 and J is TRBJ1-2; 8 bases fit TRBD1. V shed 5 bases, J shed 1 base, and the junction held 3 bases outside the gene matches. Germline V lookup: CDR1 SGHAT, CDR2 FQNNGV. This CDR3 is 14 amino acids long. Written as DNA, the CDR3 is TGTGCCAGCAGCCCGGACAGGGATAACTATGGCTACACCTTC. It codes for CASSPDRDNYGYTF.

This clonotype was seen a few times. This chain links TRBV21-1 with TRBJ2-2; the table's D call of TRBD1 was not tested on the DNA. TRBV21-1 is a listed pseudogene. The CDR3 is made up of 12 amino acids. This CDR3 reads CASLRAGGELFF. The CDR3, as DNA: TGTGCCAGCCTCAGGGCGGGCGGGGAGCTGTTTTTT.

CDR3 DNA: TGCAGTGCTAGAGACCCGGGAGGGGCAAACACTGAAGCTTTCTTT. This translates into CSARDPGGANTEAFF. This chain joins TRBV20-1 and TRBJ1-1, with D possibly being TRBD1 (5 bases). The germline V and J ends were trimmed by 0 bases and 2 bases, with 13 bases remaining between them. The CDR3 totals 15 residues. The V gene's germline CDR1 is DFQATT and CDR2 SNEGSKA (reference sequence).

The CDR3 nucleotides read TGTGCCAGCAGTGAAGATCCAGCGACCTTTTGGTATGAGCAGTTCTTC. Its translation: CASSEDPATFWYEQFF. The chain recombines TRBV6-1 with TRBJ2-1; D is unresolved. This CDR3 comprises 16 residues. Trimming shortened V by 1 base and J by 8 bases, and 18 bases separated the two germline ends. Germline V lookup: CDR1 MNHNS, CDR2 SASEGT.

This clonotype was seen ten or more times. The genes are TRBV29-1 and TRBJ1-3, with D maybe TRBD1 (5 bases). Trimming pared 6 bases from V and 2 bases from J, leaving 17 bases between. The CDR3 is 15 amino acids. CDR1 and CDR2 from the germline V gene are SQVTM and ANQGSEA. CDR3 DNA sequence: TGCAGCGTGAGGACTTGGGGGTCGCCTGGAAACACCATATATTTT. Translated: CSVRTWGSPGNTIYF.

The chain is built from TRBV2 and TRBJ2-7; D is unclear. CDR1 and CDR2 (germline): SNHLY, FYNNEI. This CDR3 region has 12 residues. Trimming stripped 2 bases from V and 2 bases from J, with 4 bases between. CDR3 sequence (DNA): TGTGCCAGCAGTGAAAAGGCCTACGAGCAGTACTTC. Translating it yields CASSEKAYEQYF.

This clonotype was detected a few times. V usage is TRBV27 and J usage is TRBJ1-2; TRBD1 matches at 8 bases. CDR1 and CDR2 from the germline V gene are MNHEY and SMNVEV (reference sequence). The V and J ends lost 4 bases and 5 bases, in that order; junction bases with no gene match: 6. The CDR3 is 14 residues long. The CDR3 spells CASSWTGSPYGYTF. CDR3 sequence (DNA): TGTGCCAGCAGTTGGACAGGGAGTCCTTATGGCTACACCTTC.

Ten or more counts support this clonotype. This chain uses TRBV11-2 with TRBJ1-1, with no clear D. Germline assignment: CDR1 SGHAT and CDR2 FQNNGV. V dropped 1 base and J dropped 1 base, with 4 bases sitting between them. CDR3 size: 13 residues. The CDR3, as DNA: TGTGCCAGCAGCTTAGTTCGGAACACTGAAGCTTTCTTT. Amino acid sequence: CASSLVRNTEAFF.

This clonotype came up a few times. This chain connects TRBV5-6 to TRBJ1-1; D is undetermined. V lost 5 bases, J lost 0 bases, and 11 bases lay in between. This CDR3 spans 14 amino acids. Germline loops: CDR1 SGHDT, CDR2 YYEEEE. CDR3 protein: CASSPLGLNTEAFF. CDR3 bases: TGTGCCAGCAGTCCCCTAGGGTTGAACACTGAAGCTTTCTTT.

Comment on this clonotype: A much larger clone differs by one base, so this may be a read error. No conserved phenylalanine or tryptophan ends this CDR3, so it is likely a read error. The chain uses TRBV10-3 and TRBJ2-7, with 8 nucleotides matching TRBD2. This CDR3 has 14 amino acids. Germline CDR1 reads ENHRY; CDR2 reads SYGVKD. Germline trimming cut 10 bases from V and 1 base from J; bases unmatched to any gene: 9. The CDR3 DNA reads as TGTGCCACCTCTGCACTAGCGGAATCCTACGAGCAGTACCTC. Translation gives CATSALAESYEQYL.

V and J are TRBV7-9 and TRBJ1-2; the D gene is possibly TRBD1 (6 bases). The CDR3 length is 15 residues. V lost 3 bases and J lost 4, with 15 bases in between. Germline assignment: CDR1 SEHNR and CDR2 FQNEAQ (reference sequence). The DNA for the CDR3 is TGTGCCAGCAGCTTCTCACAGGGATGGGCCTATGGCTACACCTTC. Protein product: CASSFSQGWAYGYTF.

This clonotype was seen more than once but under ten times. This chain uses TRBV5-1 with TRBJ1-6, with TRBD1 matching 8 bases. Germline CDR1 is SGHRS and CDR2 is YFSETQ. The CDR3 runs 15 residues. Unmatched junction bases numbered 3, after V lost 0 bases and J lost 7 bases. The CDR3 protein is CASSLETGANSPLHF. For the CDR3, the DNA is TGCGCCAGCAGCTTGGAGACAGGGGCGAATTCACCCCTCCACTTT.

This clonotype showed up many times. The gene calls are TRBV29-1 and TRBJ1-1; 7 bases fit TRBD1. The germline V gene encodes CDR1 SQVTM and CDR2 ANQGSEA. The junction had 12 bases not matched to a gene; V was cut back by 4 bases and J by 1 base. This CDR3 has 16 amino acids. CDR3 in amino acids: CSVAQGWGMGNTEAFF. The CDR3 bases are TGCAGCGTTGCACAGGGGTGGGGAATGGGGAACACTGAAGCTTTCTTT.

This clonotype was recorded many times. J is TRBJ1-5 and V is TRBV20-1, with D unresolved. Germline-derived CDR1 and CDR2 are DFQATT and SNEGSKA (reference sequence). CDR3 length: 14 residues. Trimming pared 0 bases from V and 7 bases from J, leaving 13 bases between. CDR3 DNA: TGCAGTGCTAGAGATCGACGTGGGTGGCAGCCCCAGCATTTT. It yields the protein CSARDRRGWQPQHF.

The chain employs TRBV5-6 and TRBJ2-7; tentative D call: TRBD1 (6 bases). V lost 4 bases and J 3 bases, leaving 11 bases between the germline ends. The CDR3 loop spans 13 amino acids. The germline gives CDR1 SGHDT, CDR2 YYEEEE. CDR3 DNA: TGTGCCAGCAGCGCCTCCAGGGGCTACGAGCAGTACTTC. Amino acid sequence: CASSASRGYEQYF.

V is TRBV15 and J is TRBJ1-4, with D unresolved. Germline loops: CDR1 LNHNV, CDR2 YYDKDF (reference sequence). V lost 0 bases, J lost 8 bases, and 16 bases lay in between. The CDR3 is made up of 16 amino acids. CDR3 protein: CATSRDRPNKGEKLFF. The CDR3 bases are TGTGCCACCAGCAGAGACCGTCCTAACAAGGGCGAAAAACTGTTTTTT.

The V call is TRBV7-9, the J call TRBJ1-1; no definite D call. CDR1 and CDR2 from the germline V gene are SEHNR and FQNEAQ (reference sequence). Between the trimmed V and J ends, which lost 5 bases and 0 bases, there was a span of 7 bases. CDR3 length equals 13 residues. The DNA for the CDR3 is TGTGCCAGCAGCCTACCCCTGAACACTGAAGCTTTCTTT. This gives the protein CASSLPLNTEAFF.

The chain is built from TRBV4-1 and TRBJ1-2, with D unclear. Germline V gene lookup returns CDR1 MGHRA and CDR2 YSYEKL. This CDR3 has 16 residues. The V end was cut by 0 bases, the J end by 3 bases, with 14 bases between. CDR3 sequence reads: CASSQDEWSQDYGYTF. CDR3 bases: TGCGCCAGCAGCCAAGATGAGTGGAGCCAGGACTATGGCTACACCTTC.

This clonotype was seen ten or more times. The chain is built from TRBV20-1 and TRBJ2-7; possibly TRBD2 for D (5 bases). Germline V gives CDR1 DFQATT, CDR2 SNEGSKA (reference sequence). Trimming pared 0 bases from V and 2 bases from J, leaving 11 bases between. The CDR3 extends over 14 amino acids. The CDR3 nucleotides are TGCAGTGCTAGAGATCTAGCCATAACCTACGAGCAGTACTTC. This encodes CSARDLAITYEQYF.

V gene TRBV4-2 combines with J gene TRBJ2-7; D is perhaps TRBD2 (6 bases). Trimming shortened V by 0 bases and J by 9 bases, and 24 bases separated the two germline ends. The CDR3 totals 17 residues. Looked up from germline, CDR1 is LGHNA and CDR2 is YNFKEQ. Here the CDR3 DNA reads TGTGCCAGCAGCCAAGAACTTAGGGGTCTAGCGAGATCGGGGCAGTACGTC. It encodes CASSQELRGLARSGQYV.

This clonotype was seen only a few times. This chain uses TRBV4-2 with TRBJ1-1; no clear D gene. Germline V CDR1 and CDR2: LGHNA, YNFKEQ. The CDR3 has 15 residues. The V end was cut by 0 bases, the J end by 4 bases, with 12 bases between. In DNA form, the CDR3 reads TGTGCCAGCAGCCAAGATAAAGGGCGAAGCACTGAAGCTTTCTTT. It specifies CASSQDKGRSTEAFF.